This T cell receptor (beta chain) was obtained from a study of blood T cell repertoires in COVID-19. The repertoire was sequenced with immunoSEQ multiplex PCR; TCRdb's copy has only in-frame clones and lacks some. The sample holds more than 120,000 clones; approximately 90% are singletons and the top ten take just under 0.95%. The length of the CDR3 is 15 residues. Trimming left V 0 bases short and J 2 bases short, with 8 bases between. Germline V gene sequence: CDR1 SGHNT, CDR2 YYREEE (reference sequence). The clonotype originates from a woman between 45 and 65 years old with acute or convalescent COVID-19. The sample taken for sequencing was peripheral blood. The chain is built from TRBV5-4 and TRBJ1-4; D not resolved. The CDR3 loop is CASSLDPGTNEKLFF. The DNA for the CDR3 is TGTGCCAGCAGCTTGGATCCGGGTACTAATGAAAAACTGTTTTTT.